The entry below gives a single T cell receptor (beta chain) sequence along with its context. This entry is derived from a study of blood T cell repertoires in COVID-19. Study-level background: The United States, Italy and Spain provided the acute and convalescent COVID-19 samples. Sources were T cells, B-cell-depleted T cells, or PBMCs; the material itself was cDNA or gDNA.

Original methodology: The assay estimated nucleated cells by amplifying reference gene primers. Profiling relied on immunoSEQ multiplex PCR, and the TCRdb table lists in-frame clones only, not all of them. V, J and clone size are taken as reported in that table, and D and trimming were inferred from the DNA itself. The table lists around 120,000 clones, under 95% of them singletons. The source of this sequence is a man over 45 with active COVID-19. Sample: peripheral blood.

As DNA, the CDR3 is TGTGCCAGCAGCTCGACAGGGCTTAATGAAAAACTGTTTTTT. Translation: CASSSTGLNEKLFF. The chain couples TRBV7-9 to TRBJ1-4; TRBD1 matches at 7 bases. Trimming cost V 4 bases and J 4 bases; bases outside gene matches: 3. CDR3 length: 14 amino acids. Per the germline V gene, CDR1 is SEHNR and CDR2 is FQNEAQ (reference sequence).